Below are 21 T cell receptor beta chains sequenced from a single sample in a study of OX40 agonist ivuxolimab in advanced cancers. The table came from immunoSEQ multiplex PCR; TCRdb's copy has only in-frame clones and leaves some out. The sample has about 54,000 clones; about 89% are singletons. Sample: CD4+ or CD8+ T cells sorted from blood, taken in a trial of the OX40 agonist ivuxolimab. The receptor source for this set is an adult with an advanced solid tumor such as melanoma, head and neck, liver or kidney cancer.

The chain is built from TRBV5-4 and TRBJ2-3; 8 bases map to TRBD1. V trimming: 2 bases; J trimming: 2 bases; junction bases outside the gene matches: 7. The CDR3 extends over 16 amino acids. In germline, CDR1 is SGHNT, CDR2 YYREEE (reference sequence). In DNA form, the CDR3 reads TGTGCCAGCAGCTTCAGGACAGGGACGAACACAGATACGCAGTATTTT. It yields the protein CASSFRTGTNTDTQYF.

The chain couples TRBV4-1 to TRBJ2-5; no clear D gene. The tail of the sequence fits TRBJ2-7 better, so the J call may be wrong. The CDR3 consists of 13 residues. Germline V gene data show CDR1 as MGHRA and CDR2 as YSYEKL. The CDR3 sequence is CASSPSWSYEQYF. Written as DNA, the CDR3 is TGCGCCAGCAGCCCATCTTGGAGTTACGAGCAGTACTTC.

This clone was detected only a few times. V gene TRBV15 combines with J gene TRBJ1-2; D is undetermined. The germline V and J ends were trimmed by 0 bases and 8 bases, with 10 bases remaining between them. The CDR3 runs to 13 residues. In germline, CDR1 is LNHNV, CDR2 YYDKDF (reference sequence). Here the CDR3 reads CATSREEGGGYTF. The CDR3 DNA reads TGTGCCACCAGCAGAGAGGAGGGCGGAGGCTACACCTTC.

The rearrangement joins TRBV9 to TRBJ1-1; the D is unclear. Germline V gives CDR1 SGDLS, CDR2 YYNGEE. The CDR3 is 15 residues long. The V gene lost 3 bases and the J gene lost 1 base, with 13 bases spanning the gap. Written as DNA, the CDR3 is TGTGCCAGCAGCGAATTCGCCAAAAGGAACACTGAAGCTTTCTTT. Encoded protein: CASSEFAKRNTEAFF.

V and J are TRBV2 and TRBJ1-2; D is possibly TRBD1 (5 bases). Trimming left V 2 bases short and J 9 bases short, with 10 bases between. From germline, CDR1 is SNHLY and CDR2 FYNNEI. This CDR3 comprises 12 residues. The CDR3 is CASSESSGRYTF. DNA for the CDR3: TGTGCCAGCAGTGAATCTTCAGGGCGCTACACCTTC.

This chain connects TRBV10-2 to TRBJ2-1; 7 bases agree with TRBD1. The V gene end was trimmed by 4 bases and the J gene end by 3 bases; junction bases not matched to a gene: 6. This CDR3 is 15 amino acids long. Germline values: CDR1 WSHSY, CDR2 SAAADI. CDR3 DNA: TGCGCCAGCAGTGGTAGGGCAGGGGGCTACAATGAGCAGTTCTTC. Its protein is CASSGRAGGYNEQFF.

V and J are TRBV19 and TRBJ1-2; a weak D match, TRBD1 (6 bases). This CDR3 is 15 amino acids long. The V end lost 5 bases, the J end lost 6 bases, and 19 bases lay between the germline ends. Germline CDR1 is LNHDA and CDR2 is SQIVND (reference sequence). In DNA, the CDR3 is TGTGCCAGTAGTTCCGGGGGCACAGGGTCAGATGGCTACACCTTC. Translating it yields CASSSGGTGSDGYTF. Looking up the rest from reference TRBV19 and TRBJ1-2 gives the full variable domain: DGGITQSPKYLFRKEGQNVTLSCEQNLNHDAMYWYRQDPGQGLRLIYYSQIVNDFQKGDIAEGYSVSREKKESFPLTVTSAQKNPTAFYLCASSSGGTGSDGYTFGSGTRLTVV.

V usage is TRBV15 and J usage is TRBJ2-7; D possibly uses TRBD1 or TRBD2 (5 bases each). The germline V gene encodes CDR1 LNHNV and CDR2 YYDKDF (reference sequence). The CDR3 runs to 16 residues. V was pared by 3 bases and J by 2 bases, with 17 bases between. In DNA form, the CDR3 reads TGTGCCACCAGCAGGCCCGGGGCCCTACGGCCCTACGAGCAGTACTTC. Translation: CATSRPGALRPYEQYF. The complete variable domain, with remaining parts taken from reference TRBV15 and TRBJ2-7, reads DAMVIQNPRYQVTQFGKPVTLSCSQTLNHNVMYWYQQKSSQAPKLLFHYYDKDFNNEADTPDNFQSRRPNTSFCFLDIRSPGLGDTAMYLCATSRPGALRPYEQYFGPGTRLTVT.

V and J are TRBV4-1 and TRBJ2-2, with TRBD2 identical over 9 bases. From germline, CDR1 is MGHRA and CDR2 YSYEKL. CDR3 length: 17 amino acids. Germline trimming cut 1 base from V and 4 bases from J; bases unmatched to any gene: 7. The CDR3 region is CASSQVQAGGPTGELFF. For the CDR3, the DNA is TGCGCCAGCAGCCAAGTTCAAGCGGGGGGCCCCACCGGGGAGCTGTTTTTT.

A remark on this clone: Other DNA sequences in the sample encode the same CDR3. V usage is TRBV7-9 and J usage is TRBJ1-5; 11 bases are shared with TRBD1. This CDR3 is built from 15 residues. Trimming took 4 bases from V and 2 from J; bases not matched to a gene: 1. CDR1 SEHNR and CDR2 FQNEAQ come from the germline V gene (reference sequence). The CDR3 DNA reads TGTGCCAGCAGCTCGGGACAGGGGGGCAATCAGCCCCAGCATTTT. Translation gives CASSSGQGGNQPQHF.

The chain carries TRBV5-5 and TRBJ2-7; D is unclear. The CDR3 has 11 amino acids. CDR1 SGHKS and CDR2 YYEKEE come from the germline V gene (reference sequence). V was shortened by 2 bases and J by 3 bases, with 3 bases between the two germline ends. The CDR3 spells CASSFDYEQYF. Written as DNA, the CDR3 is TGTGCCAGCAGCTTTGACTACGAGCAGTACTTC.

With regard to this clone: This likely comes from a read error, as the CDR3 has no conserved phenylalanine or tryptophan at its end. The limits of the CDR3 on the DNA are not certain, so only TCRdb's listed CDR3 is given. The CDR3 here is CASSGIGLMGQGAFPS. The chain combines TRBV10-1 with TRBJ1-2; the table gives TRBD1 as D, unverified against the DNA. Per germline, CDR1 WNHNN and CDR2 SYGVQD (reference sequence). The CDR3 contains 16 residues when both ends are counted.

CDR3 in amino acids: CASSDSSTGAGGYTF. In DNA, the CDR3 is TGTGCCAGCAGTGACTCGAGCACAGGGGCAGGAGGCTACACCTTC. This rearrangement joins TRBV6-4 to TRBJ1-2; 7 bases line up with TRBD1. The CDR3 consists of 15 residues. Germline V gives CDR1 MRHNA, CDR2 SNTAGT. V dropped 0 bases and J dropped 8; count of bases not matched to a gene: 9.

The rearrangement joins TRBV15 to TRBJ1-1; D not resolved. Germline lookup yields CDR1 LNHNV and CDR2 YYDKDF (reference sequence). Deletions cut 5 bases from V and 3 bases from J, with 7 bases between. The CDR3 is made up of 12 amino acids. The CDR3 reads CATSRGYTEAFF. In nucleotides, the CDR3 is TGTGCCACCAGCCGGGGATACACTGAAGCTTTCTTT. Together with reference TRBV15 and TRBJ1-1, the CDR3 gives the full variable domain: DAMVIQNPRYQVTQFGKPVTLSCSQTLNHNVMYWYQQKSSQAPKLLFHYYDKDFNNEADTPDNFQSRRPNTSFCFLDIRSPGLGDTAMYLCATSRGYTEAFFGQGTRLTVV.

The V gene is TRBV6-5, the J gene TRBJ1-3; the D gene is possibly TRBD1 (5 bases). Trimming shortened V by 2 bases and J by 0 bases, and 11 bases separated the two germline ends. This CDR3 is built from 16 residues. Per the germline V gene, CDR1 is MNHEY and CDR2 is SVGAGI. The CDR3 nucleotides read TGTGCCAGCAGTTACGGGACGGCGAGCTCTGGAAACACCATATATTTT. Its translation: CASSYGTASSGNTIYF.

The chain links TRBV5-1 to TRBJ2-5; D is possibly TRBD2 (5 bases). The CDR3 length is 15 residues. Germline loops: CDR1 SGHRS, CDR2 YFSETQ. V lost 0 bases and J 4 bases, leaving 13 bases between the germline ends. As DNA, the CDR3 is TGCGCCAGCAGCTTGGTCGGGGATTCAGGAGAGACCCAGTACTTC. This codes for CASSLVGDSGETQYF.

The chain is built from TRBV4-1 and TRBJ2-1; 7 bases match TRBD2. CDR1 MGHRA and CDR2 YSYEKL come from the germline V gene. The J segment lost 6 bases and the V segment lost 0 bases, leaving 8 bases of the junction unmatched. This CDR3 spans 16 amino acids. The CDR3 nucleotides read TGCGCCAGCAGCCAAGACCGGACTAGTGCCTCCAATGAGCAGTTCTTC. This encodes CASSQDRTSASNEQFF.

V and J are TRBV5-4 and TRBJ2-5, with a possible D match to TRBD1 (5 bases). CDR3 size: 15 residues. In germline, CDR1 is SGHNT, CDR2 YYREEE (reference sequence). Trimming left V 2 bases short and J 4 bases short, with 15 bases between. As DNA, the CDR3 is TGTGCCAGCAGCTTAGGCCAGGGTTTGGGAGAGACCCAGTACTTC. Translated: CASSLGQGLGETQYF.

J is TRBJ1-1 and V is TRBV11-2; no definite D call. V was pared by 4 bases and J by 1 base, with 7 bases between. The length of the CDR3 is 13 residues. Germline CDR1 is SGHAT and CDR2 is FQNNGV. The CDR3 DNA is TGTGCCAGCAGCTCAGACCAGAACACTGAAGCTTTCTTT. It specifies CASSSDQNTEAFF.

The CDR3 loop reads CASSEDRGEKLFF. The DNA of the CDR3 is TGTGCCAGCAGTGAAGACAGGGGAGAAAAACTGTTTTTT. The rearrangement joins TRBV6-1 to TRBJ1-4; 7 positions match TRBD1. The CDR3 is made up of 13 amino acids. Germline V lookup: CDR1 MNHNS, CDR2 SASEGT. The ends lost 1 base at V and 8 bases at J; junction bases unmatched: 1.

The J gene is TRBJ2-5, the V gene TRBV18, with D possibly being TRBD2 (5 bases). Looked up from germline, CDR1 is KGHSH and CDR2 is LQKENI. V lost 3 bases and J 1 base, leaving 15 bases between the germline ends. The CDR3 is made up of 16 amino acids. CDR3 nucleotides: TGTGCCAGCTCACCCCGCGGGCAGAACTCCCAAGAGACCCAGTACTTC. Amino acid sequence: CASSPRGQNSQETQYF.